Reported below is one T cell receptor (beta chain). In its sample, this clonotype was seen once. Its antigen remains undetermined. Base qualities are missing; no much larger clone stands one base away. Single-read evidence is weak. The sample belongs to a study of blood T cells in healthy people across ages (dated by TCRdb to the mid-2010s). Concerning the study at large: Template switching captured roughly one uniquely barcoded TCR beta cDNA molecule per two T cells in model experiments. To avoid experimental bias, donors of different ages were randomly spread across the sequencing lanes. The donors were split into four age groups: young (average 16 years), middle-aged (around 40), aged (roughly 68) and long-lived (approximately 80). The study analyzed two additional independent replicas of 1 million unique cDNA reads from the same blood draw for two donors, one aged 18 to 30 and one aged 80 or older. Age-related changes in TCR beta repertoire diversity were measured in the study by deep sequencing normalized with unique cDNA molecular identifiers.

The investigation overall reported the following: As age increased, observed TCR beta diversity per million T cells dropped in a roughly linear way, and a significant reduction was already evident by age around 41. The percentage of naive T cells measured by flow cytometry correlated strongly with observed TCR beta diversity. Bulk unsorted PBMC profiling prevented conclusive comparison of naive and antigen-experienced compartments. Estimates of total diversity from one million sequenced T cells were regarded as lower bounds and underestimates. Compared with the aged group, more naive CD4+ T cells, fewer expanded clones and increased TCR diversity were shown by the long-lived group, suggesting age selection. Because the CMV infection status of the donors was unknown, age-related changes in expanded clonotypes may potentially have been confounded.

Systemically healthy Caucasian individuals from Russia, 35 to 40 in total and aged about 6 to 95 years, were included as donors. Around 10 milliliters of peripheral blood were collected from each donor into EDTA-treated Vacutainer tubes. Ficoll-Paque density-gradient centrifugation was used to isolate PBMCs, with at least 6.5 million obtained per sample. Trizol reagent was used to extract total RNA from PBMCs, with at least 6 micrograms per sample. For every donor, an aliquot of PBMCs went through flow cytometry to measure the percentages of naive CD45RAhigh/CD27high T cells. From the cysteine up to the phenylalanine, the CDR3 has a length of 14 residues. Only CDR3 DNA remains: 42 bases, in frame from the first base. Germline trimming: 0 bases from V, 8 bases from J; junction bases outside gene matches: 5. CDR1 and CDR2 (MNHNY, SVGAGI) derive from the germline V gene (reference sequence). Library method: 5' RACE. The listed sequencing device is Illumina HiSeq 2500. A second 7 to 11 cycle PCR used a sample-barcoded 5' primer and a J-beta primer mix. Each TCR beta cDNA molecule received a unique molecular identifier from a template-switch 5' adaptor carrying 12 random nucleotides. Each sample yielded at least 2.5 million CDR3-containing paired-end reads. First-strand cDNA was synthesized from all RNA with the Mint cDNA synthesis kit, primed by a TRBC-specific oligonucleotide. After uracil-DNA glycosylase treatment, a first 18-cycle PCR used universal primers M1SS and BC2_uni_R on all cDNA. In the paper's pipeline: For normalization, 1 million high-quality reads, each with a distinct molecular identifier, were randomly selected from each sample. Reads sharing molecular identifiers were discarded rather than binned into consensus sequences. MiTCR, with a Q25 quality threshold and the strictest error-elimination algorithm, was used for CDR3 identification, clonotype clustering and error correction. A nonparametric unseen species model using Euler transformation provided a lower-bound estimate of total TCR beta diversity. In-frame beta chains were kept once TCRdb had trimmed the public reads at Q25 with fastp and called clones with MiXCR. A single entry per CDR3 protein holds the most common genes and DNA from its merged rows. The V and J calls shown here were made by TCRdb, not taken from the authors' results. This sample holds about 1.6 million distinct CDR3 sequences; around 35% were observed only once. The ten largest clones capture about 10% of the sample.

The sequence links TRBV6-6 to TRBJ1-2; TRBD1 agrees with 8 junctional bases. The TCR was taken from a woman in her thirties in good health. The sequenced material came from blood. Here the CDR3 is given as CASSYSQGAMGYTF. At the DNA level, the sequence is TGTGCCAGCAGTTACTCGCAGGGGGCGATGGGCTACACCTTC.